The T cell receptor (beta chain) under discussion was sequenced for a study of blood T cell repertoires in COVID-19. Germline CDR1 is SGHRS and CDR2 is YFSETQ. The CDR3 has 14 amino acids. V was pared by 0 bases and J by 1 base, with 7 bases between. Assay: immunoSEQ multiplex PCR; the TCRdb copy retains only in-frame clones and omits some. Of 130,000 to 150,000 clones in the sample, under 90% were seen once. The source material was peripheral blood. This clonotype originated in a human donor in a cohort sampled during active COVID-19. This rearrangement joins TRBV5-1 to TRBJ1-1; D is uncertain. The CDR3 bases are TGCGCCAGCAGCTTGGAGGCGGCGAACACTGAAGCTTTCTTT. This sequence encodes CASSLEAANTEAFF.